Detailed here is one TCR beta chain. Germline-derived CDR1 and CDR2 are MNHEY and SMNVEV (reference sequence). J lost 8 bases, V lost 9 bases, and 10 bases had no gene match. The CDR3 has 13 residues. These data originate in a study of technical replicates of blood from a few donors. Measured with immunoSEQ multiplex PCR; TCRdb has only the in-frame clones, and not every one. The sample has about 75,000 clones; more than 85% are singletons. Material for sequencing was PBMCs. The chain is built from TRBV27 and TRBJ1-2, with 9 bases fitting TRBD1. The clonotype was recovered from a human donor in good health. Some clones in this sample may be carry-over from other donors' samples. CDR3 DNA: TGTGCCAGTACCGGGACAGGGTTTGAGGGCTACACCTTC. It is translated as CASTGTGFEGYTF.